The entry that follows covers one T cell receptor (beta chain) sequence. This CDR3 comprises 18 residues. V shed 1 base, J shed 5 bases, and the junction held 12 bases outside the gene matches. CDR1 is MGHRA and CDR2 is YSYEKL in the germline V gene. The data originate from a study of PD-L1 blockade in urothelial cancer. The method was immunoSEQ multiplex PCR; TCRdb's version includes in-frame clones alone and lacks a portion of them. The sample includes approximately 30,000 clones, over 75% of them seen just once. This chain joins TRBV4-1 and TRBJ2-5, with 11 bases identical to TRBD1. This TCR was recovered from a middle-aged man with urothelial cancer. The sequenced sample was PBMCs, obtained around atezolizumab (anti-PD-L1) treatment. The CDR3 protein is CASSQVQRGTGGGETQYF. The CDR3, as DNA: TGCGCCAGCAGCCAAGTCCAAAGGGGGACAGGGGGTGGGGAGACCCAGTACTTC.